Shown below are 29 T cell receptor beta chains from a single sample sequenced in a study of T cell changes during pregnancy in multiple sclerosis. The repertoire was sequenced with immunoSEQ multiplex PCR; TCRdb's copy has only in-frame clones and lacks some. The table lists about 70,000 clones, 85% to 95% of them singletons. This material consisted of CD8+ T cells from peripheral blood mononuclear cells, taken in the third trimester of pregnancy. Receptors originate from a female donor in good health, enrolled as a control in a pregnancy study.

This clone was detected only once. This rearrangement joins TRBV7-9 to TRBJ2-7, with D tentatively TRBD2 (5 bases). This CDR3 spans 14 amino acids. Trimming stripped 3 bases from V and 0 bases from J, with 9 bases between. Germline CDR1 is SEHNR and CDR2 is FQNEAQ (reference sequence). CDR3 protein: CASSFFGSSYEQYF. CDR3 sequence (DNA): TGTGCCAGCAGCTTTTTTGGGAGCTCCTACGAGCAGTACTTC.

In this sample, this clone turned up once. The chain's CDR3 is CASSFGEYEQYF. CDR3 nucleotide sequence: TGTGCCAGCAGTTTCGGGGAGTACGAGCAGTACTTC. This chain joins TRBV5-6 and TRBJ2-7, with D perhaps TRBD2 (5 bases). Germline CDR1 is SGHDT and CDR2 is YYEEEE. The CDR3 is 12 residues long. V lost 5 bases and J 4 bases, leaving 10 bases between the germline ends.

This chain links TRBV2 with TRBJ1-3; 7 bases map to TRBD1. CDR3 length: 18 residues. Germline trimming cut 4 bases from V and 3 bases from J; bases unmatched to any gene: 15. Germline V gene data show CDR1 as SNHLY and CDR2 as FYNNEI. This CDR3 is CASSARETGSRFGNTIYF. Written as DNA, the CDR3 is TGTGCCAGCAGTGCCCGTGAGACAGGGAGCCGCTTTGGAAACACCATATATTTT.

This chain connects TRBV7-9 to TRBJ1-1; 8 nucleotides match TRBD1. The V segment lost 3 bases and the J segment 2 bases; nucleotides outside the gene matches: 11. The CDR3 consists of 17 residues. Germline CDR1 is SEHNR and CDR2 is FQNEAQ (reference sequence). This CDR3 is CASSFPLEDRANTEAFF. Here the CDR3 DNA reads TGTGCCAGCAGCTTCCCGCTAGAGGACAGGGCCAACACTGAAGCTTTCTTT.

The chain employs TRBV7-8 and TRBJ2-5; 12 positions match TRBD1. Per the germline V gene, CDR1 is SGHVS and CDR2 is FQNEAQ. Unmatched junction bases numbered 7, after V lost 4 bases and J lost 4 bases. The CDR3 length is 16 residues. The CDR3 DNA reads as TGTGCCAGCAGCTCCTGGGGACAGGGGGCAGGAGAGACCCAGTACTTC. Residues: CASSSWGQGAGETQYF.

The rearrangement joins TRBV13 to TRBJ1-1; 7 nucleotides agree with TRBD1. CDR1 is PRHDT and CDR2 is FYEKMQ in the germline V gene (reference sequence). CDR3 length: 17 residues. The V segment lost 5 bases and the J segment 0 bases; nucleotides outside the gene matches: 12. The CDR3 DNA sequence: TGTGCCAGCAGCATCACAGGGGAAGCGCCTATGAACACTGAAGCTTTCTTT. As protein: CASSITGEAPMNTEAFF.

V and J are TRBV7-2 and TRBJ2-5, with D tentatively TRBD1 (6 bases). Germline CDR1 reads SGHTA; CDR2 reads FQGNSA. V was pared by 1 base and J by 4 bases, with 7 bases between. The CDR3 extends over 13 amino acids. This chain's CDR3 is CASSLVRGETQYF. In nucleotides, the CDR3 is TGTGCCAGCAGCTTAGTCAGGGGAGAGACCCAGTACTTC. The whole variable domain, filled in from reference TRBV7-2 and TRBJ2-5, reads GAGVSQSPSNKVTEKGKDVELRCDPISGHTALYWYRQSLGQGLEFLIYFQGNSAPDKSGLPSDRFSAERTGGSVSTLTIQRTQQEDSAVYLCASSLVRGETQYFGPGTRLLVL.

The chain recombines TRBV4-1 with TRBJ1-2, with 7 bases fitting TRBD1. Losses at the gene ends were 4 bases for V and 1 base for J; bases not matched to a gene: 12. CDR1 and CDR2 (germline): MGHRA, YSYEKL. The CDR3 runs 17 residues. The CDR3 DNA is TGCGCCAGCAGCCTCGACACCCGGGACAGCTATAACTATGGCTACACCTTC. It yields the protein CASSLDTRDSYNYGYTF.

This clone was observed a single time. This sequence joins TRBV11-2 and TRBJ2-1; no definite D call. CDR1 is SGHAT, CDR2 FQNNGV, per germline. V lost 10 bases to trimming and J lost 0 bases, with 13 bases between them. The CDR3 is 14 amino acids. CDR3 sequence (DNA): TGTGCCACTGCGCGAAGCGACTCCTACAATGAGCAGTTCTTC. It translates to CATARSDSYNEQFF.

The chain carries TRBV6-5 and TRBJ1-6, with 8 bases aligning to TRBD1. Germline V CDR1 and CDR2: MNHEY, SVGAGI. The ends lost 4 bases at V and 7 bases at J; junction bases unmatched: 6. CDR3 length: 15 residues. The CDR3 DNA follows: TGTGCCAGCAGTTTTCGAACAGGGGGGAATTCACCCCTCCACTTT. Translated: CASSFRTGGNSPLHF.

This clone has just one count. CDR3 sequence reads: CASSSEMDRVTGELFF. CDR3 in DNA: TGTGCCAGCAGTTCCGAAATGGACAGAGTCACCGGGGAGCTGTTTTTT. The chain combines TRBV6-6 with TRBJ2-2; D possibly corresponds to TRBD1 (6 bases). Germline V gene data show CDR1 as MNHNY and CDR2 as SVGAGI (reference sequence). V lost 4 bases and J 4 bases, leaving 16 bases between the germline ends. The CDR3 is made up of 16 amino acids.

The V and J genes are TRBV7-3 and TRBJ2-3; TRBD2 matches 12 bases. The germline V gene has CDR1 SGHTA and CDR2 FQGTGA. The CDR3 consists of 15 residues. Losses at the gene ends were 3 bases for V and 6 bases for J; bases not matched to a gene: 4. CDR3 coding DNA: TGTGCCAGCAGCTTCGGGACTAGCGGGTTCGATACGCAGTATTTT. It specifies CASSFGTSGFDTQYF.

V and J are TRBV2 and TRBJ2-7; D call uncertain. V lost 6 bases and J 6 bases, leaving 18 bases between the germline ends. Germline CDR1 SNHLY, CDR2 FYNNEI. This CDR3 is 14 amino acids long. CDR3 amino acids: CASSVTETLFEQYF. The CDR3 nucleotides read TGTGCCAGCAGCGTCACAGAAACTCTCTTCGAGCAGTACTTC.

This clone was seen only once. V and J are TRBV6-4 and TRBJ2-5; TRBD2 aligns across 8 bases. Losses at the gene ends were 4 bases for V and 5 bases for J; bases not matched to a gene: 9. This CDR3 spans 15 amino acids. CDR1 and CDR2 (germline): MRHNA, SNTAGT. This CDR3 is CASSVNGGAAETQYF. In DNA form, the CDR3 reads TGTGCCAGCAGTGTTAACGGGGGGGCCGCCGAGACCCAGTACTTC.

V and J are TRBV4-2 and TRBJ2-7; D remains ambiguous. The germline V gene has CDR1 LGHNA and CDR2 YNFKEQ. The ends were cut back, 0 bases at V and 3 bases at J, with 3 bases in the middle. The CDR3 extends over 12 amino acids. The CDR3 loop reads CASSQDSYEQYF. In DNA, the CDR3 is TGTGCCAGCAGCCAAGACAGCTACGAGCAGTACTTC.

The V and J genes are TRBV7-6 and TRBJ1-1; possibly TRBD1 for D (5 bases). Between the trimmed V and J ends, which lost 3 bases and 4 bases, there was a span of 9 bases. This CDR3 comprises 13 residues. CDR1 is SGHVS, CDR2 FNYEAQ, per germline. The CDR3 region is CASSLGGGTEAFF. DNA of the CDR3: TGTGCCAGCAGCTTGGGCGGGGGCACTGAAGCTTTCTTT.

V usage is TRBV9 and J usage is TRBJ2-3; D unclear. Trimming shortened V by 2 bases and J by 4 bases, and 14 bases separated the two germline ends. The CDR3 consists of 15 residues. CDR1 SGDLS and CDR2 YYNGEE come from the germline V gene. The CDR3, as DNA: TGTGCCAGCAGCGTGGGCACAGACAAAGCAGATACGCAGTATTTT. Its protein is CASSVGTDKADTQYF.

This clone was seen more than once but under ten times. This sequence joins TRBV30 and TRBJ1-1; no reliable D call. V lost 0 bases and J 5 bases, leaving 13 bases between the germline ends. Germline V gives CDR1 GTSNPN, CDR2 SVGIG (reference sequence). The CDR3 runs to 14 residues. In DNA, the CDR3 is TGTGCCTGGAGTGTAGGGTGGGGAGGGACTGAAGCTTTCTTT. Amino acids: CAWSVGWGGTEAFF.

This chain uses TRBV30 with TRBJ2-1; 9 bases match TRBD1. The CDR3 extends over 13 amino acids. The trim removed 5 bases at V and 7 bases at J, leaving 6 bases unmatched. CDR1 and CDR2 from the germline V gene are GTSNPN and SVGIG (reference sequence). The DNA of the CDR3 is TGTGCCTGGTCCATGGGACAGGGAAATGAGCAGTTCTTC. This sequence encodes CAWSMGQGNEQFF.

The CDR3 loop is CASSLAGGGQSAGELFF. DNA for the CDR3: TGCGCCAGCAGCTTGGCGGGAGGGGGACAGTCCGCCGGGGAGCTGTTTTTT. J is TRBJ2-2 and V is TRBV5-1; tentative D call: TRBD2 (8 bases). CDR1 SGHRS and CDR2 YFSETQ come from the germline V gene. Trimming removed 0 bases from V and 6 bases from J, with 18 bases in between. The length of the CDR3 is 17 residues. Together with reference TRBV5-1 and TRBJ2-2, the CDR3 gives the full variable domain: KAGVTQTPRYLIKTRGQQVTLSCSPISGHRSVSWYQQTPGQGLQFLFEYFSETQRNKGNFPGRFSGRQFSNSRSEMNVSTLELGDSALYLCASSLAGGGQSAGELFFGEGSRLTVL.

V gene TRBV5-6 combines with J gene TRBJ2-7; possibly TRBD2 for D (5 bases). V lost 5 bases and J 6 bases, leaving 12 bases between the germline ends. Germline assignment: CDR1 SGHDT and CDR2 YYEEEE. This CDR3 region has 12 residues. In DNA form, the CDR3 reads TGTGCCAGCAGTGTGACTACGCTCGAGCAGTACTTC. Its protein product is CASSVTTLEQYF.

The rearrangement links TRBV27 to TRBJ2-7, with TRBD1 matching over 7 bases. The CDR3 has 13 amino acids. Germline V gives CDR1 MNHEY, CDR2 SMNVEV (reference sequence). V lost 2 bases and J lost 4; bases outside the gene matches: 2. The CDR3, as DNA: TGTGCCAGCAGTTTAAGGGACAGATACGAGCAGTACTTC. This gives the protein CASSLRDRYEQYF.

The chain employs TRBV10-3 and TRBJ2-5, with a tentative D call TRBD2 (6 bases). CDR1 is ENHRY and CDR2 is SYGVKD in the germline V gene. V was clipped by 0 bases and J by 5 bases, with 7 bases between them. This CDR3 spans 13 amino acids. CDR3 sequence reads: CAISESREETQYF. The CDR3 DNA reads as TGTGCCATCAGTGAGTCCCGGGAGGAGACCCAGTACTTC.

V and J are TRBV7-9 and TRBJ2-1, with TRBD2 matching over 9 bases. The CDR3 has 17 residues. Trimming took 3 bases from V and 0 from J; bases not matched to a gene: 6. Germline values: CDR1 SEHNR, CDR2 FQNEAQ (reference sequence). CDR3 in amino acids: CASSFQRGAYSYNEQFF. The CDR3 DNA is TGTGCCAGCAGCTTCCAGCGGGGGGCTTACTCCTACAATGAGCAGTTCTTC. The variable domain in full, completed from reference TRBV7-9 and TRBJ2-1, reads DTGVSQNPRHKITKRGQNVTFRCDPISEHNRLYWYRQTLGQGPEFLTYFQNEAQLEKSRLLSDRFSAERPKGSFSTLEIQRTEQGDSAMYLCASSFQRGAYSYNEQFFGPGTRLTVL.

The V call is TRBV19, the J call TRBJ2-7; tentative D call: TRBD1 (6 bases). This CDR3 spans 13 amino acids. Trimming took 3 bases from V and 3 from J, leaving 9 bases between them. Germline CDR1 and CDR2: LNHDA and SQIVND (reference sequence). This CDR3 reads CASSIRTDYEQYF. The CDR3 DNA reads as TGTGCCAGTAGTATTCGGACAGACTACGAGCAGTACTTC.

The chain employs TRBV27 and TRBJ2-7, with no clear D. Germline V gene lookup returns CDR1 MNHEY and CDR2 SMNVEV (reference sequence). CDR3 length: 11 amino acids. With 6 bases removed from V and 1 base from J, the gap between germline ends came to 4 bases. The CDR3 region has the DNA TGTGCCAGCAGGCAGTCCTACGAGCAGTACTTC. Residues: CASRQSYEQYF.

The gene calls are TRBV12-5 and TRBJ2-7; TRBD1 matches at 8 bases. This CDR3 spans 16 amino acids. The junction had 10 bases not matched to a gene; V was cut back by 4 bases and J by 2 bases. From germline, CDR1 is LGHNT and CDR2 FRNRAP. CDR3 coding DNA: TGTGCTAGTGGTTCTTCCACCGGGACAGGCCCCTACGAGCAGTACTTC. It translates to CASGSSTGTGPYEQYF.

This clone was counted once. The gene calls are TRBV6-1 and TRBJ2-7; D remains unclear. Trimming took off 7 bases at V and 9 bases at J, with 13 bases between the two ends. From germline, CDR1 is MNHNS and CDR2 SASEGT. The CDR3 runs to 11 residues. The CDR3 region is CASIGSPGQYF. The CDR3, as DNA: TGTGCCAGCATCGGGTCACCGGGGCAGTACTTC.

V is TRBV7-2 and J is TRBJ1-6; D remains unclear. CDR3 size: 16 residues. Germline V gene sequence: CDR1 SGHTA, CDR2 FQGNSA. V lost 5 bases and J lost 4, with 15 bases in between. The CDR3 region has the DNA TGTGCCAGCAGCGCCCGCCGGGATTCATATAATTCACCCCTCCACTTT. The encoded protein is CASSARRDSYNSPLHF.